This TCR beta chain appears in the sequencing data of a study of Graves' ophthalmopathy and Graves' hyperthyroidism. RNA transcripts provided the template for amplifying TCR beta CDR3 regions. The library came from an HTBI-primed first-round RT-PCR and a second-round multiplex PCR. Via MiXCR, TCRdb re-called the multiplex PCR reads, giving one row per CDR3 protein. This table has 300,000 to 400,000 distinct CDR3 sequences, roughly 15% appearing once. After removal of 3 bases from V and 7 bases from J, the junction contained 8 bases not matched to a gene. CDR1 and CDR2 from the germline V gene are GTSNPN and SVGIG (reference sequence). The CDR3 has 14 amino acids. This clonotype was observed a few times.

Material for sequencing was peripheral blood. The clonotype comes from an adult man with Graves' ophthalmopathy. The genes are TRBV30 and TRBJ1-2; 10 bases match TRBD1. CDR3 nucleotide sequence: TGTGCCTGGAGCCTCCTGACAGGGGGCGGTGGCTACACCTTC. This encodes CAWSLLTGGGGYTF.